This T cell receptor (beta chain) came from a study of blood T cell repertoires in COVID-19. Study details: Samples came from the United States, Italy and Spain, spanning acute and convalescent COVID-19. The analysed material was cDNA or gDNA that came from T cells, B-cell-depleted T cells, or PBMCs.

In the authors' workflow: Reference gene primer amplification yielded estimated nucleated cell counts. Method: immunoSEQ multiplex PCR; TCRdb's copy keeps in-frame clones and lacks some. Clonal size and the V and J genes are those of that table, whereas D and trimming came from the DNA. The table lists tens of thousands of clones, around 89% of them singletons, with under 9.5% in the top ten. The TCR was taken from a human donor with active COVID-19. The donor label of this sample is uncertain. The sequenced sample consisted of peripheral blood.

This CDR3 reads CASSFRRESSYNEQFF. The CDR3 DNA sequence: TGTGCCAGCAGCTTTCGACGGGAGAGCTCCTACAATGAGCAGTTCTTC. The gene calls are TRBV5-6 and TRBJ2-1; weak D call: TRBD2 (6 bases). This CDR3 comprises 16 residues. The germline V gene has CDR1 SGHDT and CDR2 YYEEEE. Deletions cut 2 bases from V and 0 bases from J, with 12 bases between. Full variable domain (remainder filled in from reference TRBV5-6 and TRBJ2-1): DAGVTQSPTHLIKTRGQQVTLRCSPKSGHDTVSWYQQALGQGPQFIFQYYEEEERQRGNFPDRFSGHQFPNYSSELNVNALLLGDSALYLCASSFRRESSYNEQFFGPGTRLTVL.